Sequencing of this TCR beta chain was carried out in a study of T cell repertoires in cytomegalovirus infection. About the research overall: CMV infection together with matching HLA type was indicated by public TCR beta signatures.

The CDR3 consists of 12 residues. Germline V lookup: CDR1 DFQATT, CDR2 SNEGSKA (reference sequence). Points from the study as a whole: Ex vivo responses were dominated by HLA-C-restricted CMV-specific TCR beta clonotypes. Pooled public TCR beta family frequency picked out CMV carriers with the relevant HLA.

MiXCR, applied by TCRdb to the reads, yields one record per CDR3 protein. The data contain roughly 110,000 distinct CDR3 sequences, 10% of them singletons. About this clonotype: What it binds is not known.

The chain recombines TRBV20-1 with TRBJ1-6; TRBD1 might be the D (5 bases). This clonotype was obtained from a human donor in good health (CMV status not recorded). Some clones in this sample may be carry-over from other donors' samples. Sequencing was performed on PBMCs, sequenced either directly or after in vitro stimulation (not recorded which). This CDR3 is CCSGRSNSPLHF. DNA for the CDR3: TGCTGTTCGGGACGGTCAAATTCACCCCTCCACTTT.